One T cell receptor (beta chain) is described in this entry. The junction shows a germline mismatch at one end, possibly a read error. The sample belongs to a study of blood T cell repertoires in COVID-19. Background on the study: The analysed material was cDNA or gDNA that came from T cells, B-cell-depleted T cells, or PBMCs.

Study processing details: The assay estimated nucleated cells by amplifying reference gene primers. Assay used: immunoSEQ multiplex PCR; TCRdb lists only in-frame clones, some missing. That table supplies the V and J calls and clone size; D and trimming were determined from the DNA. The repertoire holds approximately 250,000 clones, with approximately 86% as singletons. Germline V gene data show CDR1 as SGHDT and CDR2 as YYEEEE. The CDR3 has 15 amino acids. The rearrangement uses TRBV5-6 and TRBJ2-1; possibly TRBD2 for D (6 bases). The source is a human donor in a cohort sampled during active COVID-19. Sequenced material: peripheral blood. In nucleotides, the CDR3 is TGTGCCAGCAGCCGCCGGGACTGGGGCTACTATGAGCAGTTCTTC. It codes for CASSRRDWGYYEQFF.